Listed here is a single T cell receptor (beta chain). As yet, its antigen is unknown. The CDR3 is 16 residues long. Trimming took off 4 bases at V and 5 bases at J, with 21 bases between the two ends. Germline V gene lookup returns CDR1 SGDLS and CDR2 YYNGEE. The sample comes from a study of CD8 T cell repertoires and HIV-1 epitope variants. Turning to the study itself: An approximately 10-day culture received IL-2, IL-7 and IL-15 on days 3 and 7. Whole-study results and caveats: No clonotypes responded to the TAALDMSHF plasma variant; about five recognized KF9, one HW9.

Sequenced by immunoSEQ multiplex PCR; TCRdb stores in-frame clones only, minus some. The sample holds 4,000 to 6,000 clones, 65% to 70% seen once. The chain couples TRBV9 to TRBJ1-1, with TRBD1 as a possible D gene (5 bases). The source of this sequence is a male donor with HIV. The sequencing input was cultured CD8+ T cells derived from PBMCs. The CDR3 region has the DNA TGTGCCAGCAGCCACCCCGGGGGAGGGCTGGGGACTGAAGCTTTCTTT. Protein product: CASSHPGGGLGTEAFF.